One T cell receptor (beta chain) is described in this entry. The CDR3 totals 15 residues. Germline-derived CDR1 and CDR2 are SGHTA and FQGNSA. V lost 8 bases and J 0 bases, leaving 11 bases between the germline ends. This sample was taken from a study of technical replicates of blood from several donors. Sequencing used immunoSEQ multiplex PCR; TCRdb keeps in-frame clones, though not all of them. Of about 82,000 clones in the sample, over 95% were seen once. The material sequenced was T cells isolated from PBMCs. V and J are TRBV7-2 and TRBJ2-6; D uncertain. The receptor's source is a human donor in good health. CDR3 in amino acids: CASQTFHSGANVLTF. CDR3 coding DNA: TGTGCCAGCCAAACTTTTCACTCTGGGGCCAACGTCCTGACTTTC.